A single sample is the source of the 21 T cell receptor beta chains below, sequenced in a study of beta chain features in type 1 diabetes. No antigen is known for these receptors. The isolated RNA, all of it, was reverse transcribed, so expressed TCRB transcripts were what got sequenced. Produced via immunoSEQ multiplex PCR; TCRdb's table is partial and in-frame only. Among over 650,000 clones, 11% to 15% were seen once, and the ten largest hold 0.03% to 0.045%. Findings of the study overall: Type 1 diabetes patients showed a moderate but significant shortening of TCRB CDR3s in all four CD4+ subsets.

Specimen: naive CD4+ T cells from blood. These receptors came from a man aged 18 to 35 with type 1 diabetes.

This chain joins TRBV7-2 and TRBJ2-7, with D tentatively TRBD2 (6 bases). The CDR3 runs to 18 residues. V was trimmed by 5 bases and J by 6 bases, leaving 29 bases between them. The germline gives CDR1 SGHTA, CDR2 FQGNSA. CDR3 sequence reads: CASSPLTGHWDSPGEQYF. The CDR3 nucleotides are TGTGCCAGCAGCCCCCTGACGGGCCACTGGGACTCCCCAGGCGAGCAGTACTTC.

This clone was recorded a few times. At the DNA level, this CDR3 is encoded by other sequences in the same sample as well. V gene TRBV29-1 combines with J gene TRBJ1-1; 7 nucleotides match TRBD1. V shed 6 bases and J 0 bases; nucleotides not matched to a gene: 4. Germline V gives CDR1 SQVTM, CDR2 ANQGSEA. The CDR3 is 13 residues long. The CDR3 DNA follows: TGCAGCGTAGTGGGACAGATGAACACTGAAGCTTTCTTT. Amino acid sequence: CSVVGQMNTEAFF.

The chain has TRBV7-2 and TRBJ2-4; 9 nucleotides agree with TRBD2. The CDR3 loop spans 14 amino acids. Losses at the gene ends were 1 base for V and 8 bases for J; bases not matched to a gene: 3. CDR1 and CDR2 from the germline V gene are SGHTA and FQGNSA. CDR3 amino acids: CASSLVAGGDIQYF. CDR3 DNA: TGTGCCAGCAGCTTAGTTGCGGGAGGGGACATTCAGTACTTC.

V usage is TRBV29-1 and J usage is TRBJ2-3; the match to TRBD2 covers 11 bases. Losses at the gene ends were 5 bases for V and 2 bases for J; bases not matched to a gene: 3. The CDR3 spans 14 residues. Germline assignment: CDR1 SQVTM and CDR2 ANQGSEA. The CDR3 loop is CSVRLAGYTDTQYF. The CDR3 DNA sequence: TGCAGCGTTAGACTAGCGGGATACACAGATACGCAGTATTTT.

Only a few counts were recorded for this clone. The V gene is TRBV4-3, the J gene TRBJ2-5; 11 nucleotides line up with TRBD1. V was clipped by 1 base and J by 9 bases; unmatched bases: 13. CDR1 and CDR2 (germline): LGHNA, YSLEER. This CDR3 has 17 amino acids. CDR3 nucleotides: TGCGCCAGCAGCCAAGGGGTCCCTGGACAGGGGGCAATGGCCCAGTACTTC. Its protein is CASSQGVPGQGAMAQYF.

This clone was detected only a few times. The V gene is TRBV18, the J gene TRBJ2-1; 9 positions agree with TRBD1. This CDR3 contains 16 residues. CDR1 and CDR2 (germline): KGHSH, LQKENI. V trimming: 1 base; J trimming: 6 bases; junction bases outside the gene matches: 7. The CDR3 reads CASSPQNRGRGNEQFF. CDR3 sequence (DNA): TGTGCCAGCTCACCACAAAACAGGGGGCGCGGCAATGAGCAGTTCTTC. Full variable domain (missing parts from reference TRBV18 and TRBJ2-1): NAGVMQNPRHLVRRRGQEARLRCSPMKGHSHVYWYRQLPEEGLKFMVYLQKENIIDESGMPKERFSAEFPKEGPSILRIQQVVRGDSAAYFCASSPQNRGRGNEQFFGPGTRLTVL.

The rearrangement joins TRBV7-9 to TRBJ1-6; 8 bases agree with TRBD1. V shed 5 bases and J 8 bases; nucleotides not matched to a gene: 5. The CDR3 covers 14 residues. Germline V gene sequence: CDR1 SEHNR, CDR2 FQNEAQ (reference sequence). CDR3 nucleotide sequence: TGTGCCAGCAGCCCGGCCAGGGGGCATTCACCCCTCCACTTT. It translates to CASSPARGHSPLHF.

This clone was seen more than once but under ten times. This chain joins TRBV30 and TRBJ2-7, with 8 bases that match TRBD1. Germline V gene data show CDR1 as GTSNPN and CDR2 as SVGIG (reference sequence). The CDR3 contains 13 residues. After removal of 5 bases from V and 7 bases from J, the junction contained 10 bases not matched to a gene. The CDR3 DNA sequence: TGTGCCTGGGCTAGGCCAGGGGGCAGTGAGCAGTACTTC. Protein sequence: CAWARPGGSEQYF.

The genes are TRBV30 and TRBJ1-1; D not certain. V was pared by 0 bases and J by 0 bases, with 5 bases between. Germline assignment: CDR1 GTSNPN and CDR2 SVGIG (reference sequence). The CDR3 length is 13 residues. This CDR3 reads CAWSVDMNTEAFF. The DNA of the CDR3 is TGTGCCTGGAGTGTAGACATGAACACTGAAGCTTTCTTT. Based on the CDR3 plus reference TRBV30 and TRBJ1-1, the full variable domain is SQTIHQWPATLVQPVGSPLSLECTVEGTSNPNLYWYRQAAGRGLQLLFYSVGIGQISSEVPQNLSASRPQDRQFILSSKKLLLSDSGFYLCAWSVDMNTEAFFGQGTRLTVV.

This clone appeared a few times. CDR3 in amino acids: CASTIRIRDSLYEQYF. In DNA, the CDR3 is TGTGCCAGCACCATACGAATCCGGGACAGCCTCTACGAGCAGTACTTC. The chain uses TRBV21-1 and TRBJ2-7; the DNA was not used to check the table's D call, TRBD1. TRBV21-1 is marked as a pseudogene. CDR3 length: 16 residues.

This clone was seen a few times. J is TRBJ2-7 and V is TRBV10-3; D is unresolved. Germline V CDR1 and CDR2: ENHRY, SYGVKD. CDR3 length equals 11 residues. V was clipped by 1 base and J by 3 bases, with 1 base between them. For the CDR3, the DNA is TGTGCCATCAGTGAGTTCTACGAGCAGTACTTC. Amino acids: CAISEFYEQYF.

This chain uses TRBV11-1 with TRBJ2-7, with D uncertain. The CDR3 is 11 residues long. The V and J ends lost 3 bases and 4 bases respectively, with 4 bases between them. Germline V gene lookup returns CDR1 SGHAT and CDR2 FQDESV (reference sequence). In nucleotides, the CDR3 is TGTGCCAGCAGCTTTCGATACGAGCAGTACTTC. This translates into CASSFRYEQYF.

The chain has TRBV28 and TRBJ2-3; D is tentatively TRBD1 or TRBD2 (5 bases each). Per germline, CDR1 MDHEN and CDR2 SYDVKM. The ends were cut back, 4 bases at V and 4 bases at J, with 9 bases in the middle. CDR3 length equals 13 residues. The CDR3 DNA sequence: TGTGCCAGCAGTTGGCAGGGAGCAGATACGCAGTATTTT. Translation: CASSWQGADTQYF.

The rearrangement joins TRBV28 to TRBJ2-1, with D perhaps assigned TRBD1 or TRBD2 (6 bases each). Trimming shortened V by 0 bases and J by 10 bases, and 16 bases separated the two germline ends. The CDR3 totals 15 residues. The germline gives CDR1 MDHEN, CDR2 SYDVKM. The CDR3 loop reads CASSLWSSGAGEQFF. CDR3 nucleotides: TGTGCCAGCAGTTTATGGTCTTCGGGGGCAGGGGAGCAGTTCTTC.

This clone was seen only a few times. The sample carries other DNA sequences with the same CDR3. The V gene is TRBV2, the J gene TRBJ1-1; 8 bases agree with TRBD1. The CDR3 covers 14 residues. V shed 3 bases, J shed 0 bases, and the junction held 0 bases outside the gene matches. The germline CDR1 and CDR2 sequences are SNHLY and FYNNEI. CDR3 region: CASSEDRVNTEAFF. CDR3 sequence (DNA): TGTGCCAGCAGTGAGGACAGGGTGAACACTGAAGCTTTCTTT.

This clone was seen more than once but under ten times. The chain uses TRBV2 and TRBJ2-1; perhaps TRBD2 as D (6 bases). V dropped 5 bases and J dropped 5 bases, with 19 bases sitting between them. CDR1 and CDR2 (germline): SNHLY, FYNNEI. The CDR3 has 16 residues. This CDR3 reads CASSPRRRDSNNEQFF. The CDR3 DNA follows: TGTGCCAGCAGTCCCCGTCGGAGGGACTCAAACAATGAGCAGTTCTTC.

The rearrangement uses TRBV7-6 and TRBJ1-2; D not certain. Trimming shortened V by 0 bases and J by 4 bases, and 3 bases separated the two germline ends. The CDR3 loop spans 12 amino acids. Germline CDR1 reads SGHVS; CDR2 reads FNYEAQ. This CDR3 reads CASSLASYGYTF. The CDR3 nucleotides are TGTGCCAGCAGCTTAGCCAGCTATGGCTACACCTTC.

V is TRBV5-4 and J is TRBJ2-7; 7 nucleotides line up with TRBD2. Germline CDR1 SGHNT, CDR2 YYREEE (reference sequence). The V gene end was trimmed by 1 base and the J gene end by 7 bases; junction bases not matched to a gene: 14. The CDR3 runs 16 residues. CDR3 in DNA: TGTGCCAGCAGCTTGCCTCTTAGCGGGCTGAGGGGTGAGCAGTACTTC. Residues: CASSLPLSGLRGEQYF.

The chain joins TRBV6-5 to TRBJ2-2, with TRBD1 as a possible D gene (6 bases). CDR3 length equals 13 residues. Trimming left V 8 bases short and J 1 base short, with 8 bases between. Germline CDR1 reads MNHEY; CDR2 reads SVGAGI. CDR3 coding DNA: TGTGCCAGCGAACAGGGGAACACCGGGGAGCTGTTTTTT. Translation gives CASEQGNTGELFF.

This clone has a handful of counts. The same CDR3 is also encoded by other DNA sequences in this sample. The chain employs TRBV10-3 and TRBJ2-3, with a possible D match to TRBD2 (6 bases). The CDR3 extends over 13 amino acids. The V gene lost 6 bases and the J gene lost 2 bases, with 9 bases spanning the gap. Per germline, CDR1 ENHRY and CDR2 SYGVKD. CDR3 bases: TGTGCCATCAGGGGGGGATCCACAGATACGCAGTATTTT. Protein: CAIRGGSTDTQYF.

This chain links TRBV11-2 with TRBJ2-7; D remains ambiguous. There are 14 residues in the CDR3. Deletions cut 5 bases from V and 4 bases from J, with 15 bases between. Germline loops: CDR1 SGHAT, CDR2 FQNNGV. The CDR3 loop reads CASSPEGLTYEQYF. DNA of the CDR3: TGTGCCAGCAGCCCTGAAGGGCTTACGTACGAGCAGTACTTC.